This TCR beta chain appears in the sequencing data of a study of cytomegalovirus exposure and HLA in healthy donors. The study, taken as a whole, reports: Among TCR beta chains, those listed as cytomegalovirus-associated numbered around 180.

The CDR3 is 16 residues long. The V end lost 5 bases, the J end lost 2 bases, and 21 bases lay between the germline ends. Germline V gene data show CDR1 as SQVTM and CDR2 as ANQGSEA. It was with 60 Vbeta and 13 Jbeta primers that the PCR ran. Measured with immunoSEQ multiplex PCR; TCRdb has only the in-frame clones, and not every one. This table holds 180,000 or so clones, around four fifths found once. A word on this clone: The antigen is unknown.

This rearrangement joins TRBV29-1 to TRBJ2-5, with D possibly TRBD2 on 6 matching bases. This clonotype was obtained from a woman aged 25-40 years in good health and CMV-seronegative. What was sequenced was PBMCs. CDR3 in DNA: TGCAGCGTTCAGAAAGGGAGGACGGCCGTACAAGAGACCCAGTACTTC. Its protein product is CSVQKGRTAVQETQYF.